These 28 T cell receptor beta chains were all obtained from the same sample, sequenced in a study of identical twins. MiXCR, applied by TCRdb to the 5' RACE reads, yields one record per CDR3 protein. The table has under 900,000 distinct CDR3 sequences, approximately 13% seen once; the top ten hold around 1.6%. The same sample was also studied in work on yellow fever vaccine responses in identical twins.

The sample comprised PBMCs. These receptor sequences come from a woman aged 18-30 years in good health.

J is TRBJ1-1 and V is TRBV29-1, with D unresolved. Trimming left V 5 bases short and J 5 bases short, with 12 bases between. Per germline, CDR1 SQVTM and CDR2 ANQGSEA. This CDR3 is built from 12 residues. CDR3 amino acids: CSVRTLGTEAFF. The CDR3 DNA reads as TGCAGCGTTCGGACCCTGGGGACTGAAGCTTTCTTT.

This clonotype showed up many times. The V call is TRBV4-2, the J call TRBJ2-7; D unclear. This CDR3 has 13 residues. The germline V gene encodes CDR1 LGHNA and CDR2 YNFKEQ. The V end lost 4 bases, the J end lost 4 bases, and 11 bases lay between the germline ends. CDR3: CASSLEPGYEQYF. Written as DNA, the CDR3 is TGTGCCAGCAGCCTAGAGCCCGGGTACGAGCAGTACTTC.

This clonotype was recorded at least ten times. The CDR3 region is CASSLEGLVRTTSYNEQFF. CDR3 DNA: TGTGCCAGCAGCTTAGAGGGCCTGGTGAGGACTACCTCCTACAATGAGCAGTTCTTC. The rearrangement joins TRBV7-8 to TRBJ2-1; possible D gene TRBD2, 6 bases. CDR3 size: 19 residues. Trimming took off 1 base at V and 0 bases at J, with 19 bases between the two ends. Germline assignment: CDR1 SGHVS and CDR2 FQNEAQ.

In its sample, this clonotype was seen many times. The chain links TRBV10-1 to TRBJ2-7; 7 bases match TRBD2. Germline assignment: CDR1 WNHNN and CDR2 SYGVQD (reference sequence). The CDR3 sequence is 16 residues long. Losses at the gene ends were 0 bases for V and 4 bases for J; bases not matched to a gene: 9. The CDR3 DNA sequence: TGCGCCAGCAGTGAGTCGCCGCGGGAGTTAGGGTACGAGCAGTACTTC. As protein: CASSESPRELGYEQYF.

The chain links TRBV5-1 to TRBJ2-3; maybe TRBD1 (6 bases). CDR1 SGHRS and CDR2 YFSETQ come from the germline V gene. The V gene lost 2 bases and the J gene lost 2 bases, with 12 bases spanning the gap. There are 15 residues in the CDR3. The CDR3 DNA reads TGCGCCAGCAGCTTTACAGGGCTTAACACAGATACGCAGTATTTT. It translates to CASSFTGLNTDTQYF.

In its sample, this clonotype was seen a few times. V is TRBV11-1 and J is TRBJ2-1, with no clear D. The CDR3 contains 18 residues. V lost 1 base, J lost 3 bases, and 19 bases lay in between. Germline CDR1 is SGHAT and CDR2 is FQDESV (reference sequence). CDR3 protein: CASSLEQRVYGIYNEQFF. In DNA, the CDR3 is TGTGCCAGCAGCTTAGAACAGCGTGTATACGGAATCTACAATGAGCAGTTCTTC.

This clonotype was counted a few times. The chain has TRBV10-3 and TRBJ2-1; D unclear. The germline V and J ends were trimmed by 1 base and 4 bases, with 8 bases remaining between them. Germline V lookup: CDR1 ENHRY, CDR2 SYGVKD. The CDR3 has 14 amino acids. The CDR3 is CAISEFTQYNEQFF. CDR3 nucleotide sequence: TGTGCCATCAGTGAGTTCACCCAGTACAATGAGCAGTTCTTC.

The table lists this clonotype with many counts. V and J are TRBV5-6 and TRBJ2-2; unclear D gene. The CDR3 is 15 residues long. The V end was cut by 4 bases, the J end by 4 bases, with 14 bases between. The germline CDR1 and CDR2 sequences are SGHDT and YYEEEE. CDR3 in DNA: TGTGCCAGCAGCCCCACATCTAGGGCCACCGGGGAGCTGTTTTTT. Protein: CASSPTSRATGELFF. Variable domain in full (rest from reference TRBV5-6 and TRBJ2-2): DAGVTQSPTHLIKTRGQQVTLRCSPKSGHDTVSWYQQALGQGPQFIFQYYEEEERQRGNFPDRFSGHQFPNYSSELNVNALLLGDSALYLCASSPTSRATGELFFGEGSRLTVL.

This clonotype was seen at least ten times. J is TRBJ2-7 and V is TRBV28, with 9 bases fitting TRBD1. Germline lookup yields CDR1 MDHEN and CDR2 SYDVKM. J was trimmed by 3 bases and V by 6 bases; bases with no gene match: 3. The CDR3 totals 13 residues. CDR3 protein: CASRGQGVYEQYF. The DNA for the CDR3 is TGTGCCAGCAGGGGACAGGGAGTCTACGAGCAGTACTTC. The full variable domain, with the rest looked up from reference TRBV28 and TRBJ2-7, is DVKVTQSSRYLVKRTGEKVFLECVQDMDHENMFWYRQDPGLGLRLIYFSYDVKMKEKGDIPEGYSVSREKKERFSLILESASTNQTSMYLCASRGQGVYEQYFGPGTRLTVT.

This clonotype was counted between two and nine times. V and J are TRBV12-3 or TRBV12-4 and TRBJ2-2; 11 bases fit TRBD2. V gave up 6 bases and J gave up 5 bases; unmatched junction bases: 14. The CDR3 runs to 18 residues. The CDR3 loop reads CASSSGTSGAGWTGELFF. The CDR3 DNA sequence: TGTGCCAGCAGCTCCGGGACTAGCGGAGCGGGGTGGACCGGGGAGCTGTTTTTT.

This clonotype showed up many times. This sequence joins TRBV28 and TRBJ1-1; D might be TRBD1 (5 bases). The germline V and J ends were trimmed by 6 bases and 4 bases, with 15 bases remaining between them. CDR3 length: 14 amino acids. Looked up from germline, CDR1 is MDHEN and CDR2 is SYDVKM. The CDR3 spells CASSPIPTGTEAFF. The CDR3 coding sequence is TGTGCCAGCAGCCCAATACCAACAGGCACTGAAGCTTTCTTT.

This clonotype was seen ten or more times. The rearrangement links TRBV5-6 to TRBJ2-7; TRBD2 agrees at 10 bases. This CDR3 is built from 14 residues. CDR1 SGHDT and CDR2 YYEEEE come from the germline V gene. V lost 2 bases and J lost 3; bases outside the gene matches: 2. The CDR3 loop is CASSLAGGVYEQYF. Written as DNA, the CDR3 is TGTGCCAGCAGCTTAGCGGGAGGGGTCTACGAGCAGTACTTC.

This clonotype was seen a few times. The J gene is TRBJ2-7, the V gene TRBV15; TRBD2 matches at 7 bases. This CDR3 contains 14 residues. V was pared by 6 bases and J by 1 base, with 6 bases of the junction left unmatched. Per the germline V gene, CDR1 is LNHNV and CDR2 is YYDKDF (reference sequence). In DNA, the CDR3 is TGTGCCACCAGTACAGAAGCGGGATCCTACGAGCAGTACGTC. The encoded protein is CATSTEAGSYEQYV.

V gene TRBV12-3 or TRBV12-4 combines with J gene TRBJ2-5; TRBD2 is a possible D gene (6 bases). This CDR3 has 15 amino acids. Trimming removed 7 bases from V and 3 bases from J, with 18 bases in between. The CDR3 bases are TGTGCCAGCACCCCAATCGGAGGGCTAAAAGAGACCCAGTACTTC. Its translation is CASTPIGGLKETQYF.

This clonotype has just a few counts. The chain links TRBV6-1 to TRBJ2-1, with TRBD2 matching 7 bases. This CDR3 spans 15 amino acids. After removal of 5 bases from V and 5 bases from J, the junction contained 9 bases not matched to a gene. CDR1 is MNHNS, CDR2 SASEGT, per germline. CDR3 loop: CASSRQTSRNNEQFF. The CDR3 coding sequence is TGTGCCAGCAGTAGGCAGACTAGCCGCAACAATGAGCAGTTCTTC.

CDR3 loop: CASSPGGHVGELFF. CDR3 DNA sequence: TGTGCCAGCAGTCCCGGGGGCCACGTCGGGGAGCTGTTTTTT. The chain is built from TRBV27 and TRBJ2-2, with D perhaps TRBD1 or TRBD2 (6 bases each). V was cut by 5 bases and J by 7 bases, with 14 bases left in between. There are 14 residues in the CDR3. Per germline, CDR1 MNHEY and CDR2 SMNVEV (reference sequence).

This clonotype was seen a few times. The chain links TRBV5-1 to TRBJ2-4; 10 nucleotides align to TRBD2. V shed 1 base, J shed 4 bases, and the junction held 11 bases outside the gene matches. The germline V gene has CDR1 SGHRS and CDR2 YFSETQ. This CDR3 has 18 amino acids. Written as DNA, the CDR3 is TGCGCCAGCAGCTTGCGTAGTCTAGCGGGAGAGAATAAAAACATTCAGTACTTC. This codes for CASSLRSLAGENKNIQYF.

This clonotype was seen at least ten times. CDR3 amino acids: CAISELEGNEQFF. For the CDR3, the DNA is TGTGCCATCAGTGAGCTGGAGGGGAATGAGCAGTTCTTC. The chain couples TRBV10-3 to TRBJ2-1, with D perhaps TRBD2 (6 bases). Germline V CDR1 and CDR2: ENHRY, SYGVKD. The CDR3 has 13 residues. V lost 2 bases to trimming and J lost 7 bases, with 9 bases between them.

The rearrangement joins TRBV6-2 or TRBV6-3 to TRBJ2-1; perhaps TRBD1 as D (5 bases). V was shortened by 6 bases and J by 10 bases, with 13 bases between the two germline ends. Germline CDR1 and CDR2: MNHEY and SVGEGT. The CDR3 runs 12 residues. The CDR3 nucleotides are TGTGCCAGCAGCCGCACCCAGGGAGAGCAGTTCTTC. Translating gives CASSRTQGEQFF.

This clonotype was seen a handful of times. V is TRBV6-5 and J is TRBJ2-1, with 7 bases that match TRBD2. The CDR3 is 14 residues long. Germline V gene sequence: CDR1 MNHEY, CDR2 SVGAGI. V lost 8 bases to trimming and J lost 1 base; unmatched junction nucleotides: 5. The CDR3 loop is CASVWEGSYNEQFF. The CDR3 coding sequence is TGTGCCAGCGTTTGGGAGGGATCCTACAATGAGCAGTTCTTC.

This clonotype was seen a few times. CDR3 sequence: CASHHSRTDTQYF. CDR3 bases: TGTGCCAGCCACCATTCACGCACAGATACGCAGTATTTT. The chain carries TRBV7-9 and TRBJ2-3, with D unclear. The V and J ends lost 8 bases and 1 base respectively, with 10 bases between them. The CDR3 runs 13 residues. Germline CDR1 reads SEHNR; CDR2 reads FQNEAQ (reference sequence).

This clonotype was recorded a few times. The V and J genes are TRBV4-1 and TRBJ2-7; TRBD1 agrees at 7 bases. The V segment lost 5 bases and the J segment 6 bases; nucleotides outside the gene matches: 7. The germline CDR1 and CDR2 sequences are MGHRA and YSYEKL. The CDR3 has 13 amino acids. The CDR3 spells CASSDRGGVEQYF. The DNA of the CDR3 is TGCGCCAGCAGCGATAGAGGGGGCGTCGAGCAGTACTTC.

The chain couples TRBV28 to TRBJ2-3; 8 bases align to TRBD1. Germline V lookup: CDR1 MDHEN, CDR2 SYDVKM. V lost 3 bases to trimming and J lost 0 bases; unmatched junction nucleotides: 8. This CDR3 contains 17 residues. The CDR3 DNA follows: TGTGCCAGCAGTTTGGAAACGACAGGGGCTAGCACAGATACGCAGTATTTT. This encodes CASSLETTGASTDTQYF.

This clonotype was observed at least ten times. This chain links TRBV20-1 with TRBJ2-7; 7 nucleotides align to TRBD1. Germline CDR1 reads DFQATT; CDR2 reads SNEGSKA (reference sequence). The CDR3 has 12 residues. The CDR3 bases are TGCAGCGCCCGGGACAGCTCCTACGAGCAGTACTTC. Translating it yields CSARDSSYEQYF.

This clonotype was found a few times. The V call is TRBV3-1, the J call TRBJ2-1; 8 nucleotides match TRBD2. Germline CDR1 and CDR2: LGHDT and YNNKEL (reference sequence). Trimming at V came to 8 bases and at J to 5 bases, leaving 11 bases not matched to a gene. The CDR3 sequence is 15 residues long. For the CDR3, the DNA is TGTGCCAGCGCCATAGCGGGAATTGGCCACAATGAGCAGTTCTTC. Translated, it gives CASAIAGIGHNEQFF.

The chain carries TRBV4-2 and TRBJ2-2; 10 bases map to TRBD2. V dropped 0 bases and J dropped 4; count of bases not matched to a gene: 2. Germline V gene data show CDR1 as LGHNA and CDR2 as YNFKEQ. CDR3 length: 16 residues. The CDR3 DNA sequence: TGTGCCAGCAGCCAAGATCTAGCGGGAGTCACCGGGGAGCTGTTTTTT. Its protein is CASSQDLAGVTGELFF.

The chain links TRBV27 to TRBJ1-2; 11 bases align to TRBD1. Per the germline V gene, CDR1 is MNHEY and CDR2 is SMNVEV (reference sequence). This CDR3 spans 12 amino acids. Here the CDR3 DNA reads TGTGACATCGGACAGGGGGCACGGGGCTACACCTTC. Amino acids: CDIGQGARGYTF.

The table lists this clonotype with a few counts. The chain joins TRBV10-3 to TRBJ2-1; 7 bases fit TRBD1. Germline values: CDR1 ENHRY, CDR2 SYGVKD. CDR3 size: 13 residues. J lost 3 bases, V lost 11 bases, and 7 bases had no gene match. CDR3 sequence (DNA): TGTGCCGCCCGGGACAGCCTCTACAATGAGCAGTTCTTC. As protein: CAARDSLYNEQFF.